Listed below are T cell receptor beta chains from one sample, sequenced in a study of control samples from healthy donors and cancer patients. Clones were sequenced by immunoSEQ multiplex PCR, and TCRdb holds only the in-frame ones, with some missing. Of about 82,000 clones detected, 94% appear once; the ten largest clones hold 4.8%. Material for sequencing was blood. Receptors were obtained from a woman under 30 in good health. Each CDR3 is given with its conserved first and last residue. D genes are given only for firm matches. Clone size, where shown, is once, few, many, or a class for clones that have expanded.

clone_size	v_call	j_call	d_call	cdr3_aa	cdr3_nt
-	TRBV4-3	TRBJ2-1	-	CASSQEGGGQFF	TGCGCCAGCAGCCAAGAGGGCGGTGGGCAGTTCTTC
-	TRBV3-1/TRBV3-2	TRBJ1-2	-	CASSQGAPSRYGYTF	TGTGCCAGCAGCCAAGGGGCTCCGTCTCGGTATGGCTACACCTTC
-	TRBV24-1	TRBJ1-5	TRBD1	CATSDPGQGVSSQHF	TGTGCCACCAGTGATCCCGGACAGGGCGTATCGTCCCAGCATTTT
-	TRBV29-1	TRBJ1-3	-	CSGSLGRGNTIYF	TGCAGCGGGAGCCTGGGCCGTGGAAACACCATATATTTT
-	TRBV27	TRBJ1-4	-	CASSLSGAANEKLFF	TGTGCCAGCAGTTTATCGGGGGCAGCTAATGAAAAACTGTTTTTT
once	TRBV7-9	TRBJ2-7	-	CASSFPADYEQYF	TGTGCCAGCAGCTTTCCCGCAGACTACGAGCAGTACTTC
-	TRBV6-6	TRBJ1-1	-	CASNFPERVNTEAFF	TGTGCCAGCAATTTCCCGGAAAGGGTGAACACTGAAGCTTTCTTT
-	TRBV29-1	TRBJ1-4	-	CSVATGLSNEKLFF	TGCAGCGTTGCAACCGGTCTGTCTAATGAAAAACTGTTTTTT
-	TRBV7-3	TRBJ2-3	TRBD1	CASSSRQGRADTQYF	TGTGCCAGCAGCTCCCGACAGGGTAGGGCAGATACGCAGTATTTT
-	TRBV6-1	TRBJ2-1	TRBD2	CASSAPDLAAGTYNEQFF	TGTGCCAGCAGTGCACCCGATCTAGCGGCCGGAACCTACAATGAGCAGTTCTTC
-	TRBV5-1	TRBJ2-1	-	CWYNEQFF	TGCTGGTACAATGAGCAGTTCTTC
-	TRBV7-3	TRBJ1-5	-	CASSLDGGPQHF	TGTGCCAGCAGCTTAGACGGGGGGCCCCAGCATTTT
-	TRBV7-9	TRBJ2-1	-	CASSLTVGRKLDEQFF	TGTGCCAGCAGCCTAACCGTGGGACGCAAGTTAGATGAGCAGTTCTTC
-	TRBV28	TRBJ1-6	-	CASSPIRSSYNSPLHF	TGTGCCAGCAGCCCAATCCGCAGCTCCTATAATTCACCCCTCCACTTT
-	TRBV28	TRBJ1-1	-	CASSPVGGGDIEAFF	TGTGCCAGCAGTCCGGTGGGAGGGGGTGACATTGAAGCTTTCTTT
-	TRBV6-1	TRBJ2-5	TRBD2	CASSEWGSGGPETQYF	TGTGCCAGCAGTGAATGGGGTAGCGGGGGGCCGGAGACCCAGTACTTC
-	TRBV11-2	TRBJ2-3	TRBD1	CASSLAVTGVVTDTQYF	TGTGCCAGCAGCTTAGCTGTGACAGGGGTTGTTACAGATACGCAGTATTTT
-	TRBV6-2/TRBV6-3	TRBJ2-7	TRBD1	CASSSGQGVSYEQYF	TGTGCCAGCAGTTCTGGACAGGGGGTCTCCTACGAGCAGTACTTC
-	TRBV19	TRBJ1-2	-	CASSTHRDGYGYTF	TGTGCCAGTAGTACACACAGGGACGGCTATGGCTACACCTTC
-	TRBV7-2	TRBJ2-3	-	CASSFPRAGENTPTDTQYF	TGTGCCAGCAGCTTCCCAAGGGCAGGGGAAAATACTCCCACGGATACGCAGTATTTT
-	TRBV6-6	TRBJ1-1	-	CASSYSRGMNTEAFF	TGTGCCAGCAGTTACTCTAGGGGGATGAACACTGAAGCTTTCTTT
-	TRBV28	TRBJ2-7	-	CASSQPREAIYEQYF	TGTGCCAGCAGCCAACCCCGGGAAGCGATCTACGAGCAGTACTTC
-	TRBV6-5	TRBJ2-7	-	CASSPRGLYEQYF	TGTGCCAGCAGTCCACGAGGACTGTACGAGCAGTACTTC
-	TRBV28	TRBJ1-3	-	CASSTTDDWRTIYF	TGTGCCAGCAGCACGACGGACGACTGGAGAACCATATATTTT
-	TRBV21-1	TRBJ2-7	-	CASSKSGAPYEQYF	TGTGCCAGCAGCAAAAGCGGAGCCCCCTACGAGCAGTACTTC
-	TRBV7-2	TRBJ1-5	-	CASSPAGLGSVANQPQHF	TGTGCCAGCAGCCCGGCTGGGCTGGGGTCGGTAGCAAATCAGCCCCAGCATTTT
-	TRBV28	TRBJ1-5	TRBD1	CASSSGGSGQPQHF	TGTGCCAGCAGCTCAGGGGGCTCGGGTCAGCCCCAGCATTTT
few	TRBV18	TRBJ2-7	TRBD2	CASSPGLAGDEQYF	TGTGCCAGCTCACCGGGACTAGCGGGAGACGAGCAGTACTTC
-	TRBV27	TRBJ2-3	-	CASSPHTDTQYF	TGTGCCAGCAGTCCACACACAGATACGCAGTATTTT
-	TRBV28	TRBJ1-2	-	CASSPGTYGYTF	TGTGCCAGCAGTCCAGGCACCTATGGCTACACCTTC
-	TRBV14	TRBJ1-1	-	CASSQRLGTEAFF	TGTGCCAGCAGCCAACGTCTGGGCACTGAAGCTTTCTTT
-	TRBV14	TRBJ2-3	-	CASSQATAYADTQYF	TGTGCCAGCAGCCAAGCCACGGCCTACGCAGATACGCAGTATTTT
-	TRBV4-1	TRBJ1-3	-	CASSRIQEVGNTIYF	TGCGCCAGCAGCCGTATACAGGAGGTTGGAAACACCATATATTTT
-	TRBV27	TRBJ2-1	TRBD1	CASSSTGGNEQFF	TGTGCCAGCAGTTCGACAGGGGGCAATGAGCAGTTCTTC
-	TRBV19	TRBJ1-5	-	CASREISNQPQHF	TGTGCCAGTAGAGAGATTTCAAATCAGCCCCAGCATTTT
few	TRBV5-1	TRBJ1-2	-	CASSSDTHLYGYTF	TGCGCCAGCAGCTCGGACACCCACCTCTATGGCTACACCTTC
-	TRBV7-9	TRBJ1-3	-	CASSLEGESGNTIYF	TGTGCCAGCAGCTTAGAGGGGGAATCAGGAAACACCATATATTTT
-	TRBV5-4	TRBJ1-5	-	CASSSYGKDQPQHF	TGTGCCAGCAGCTCTTACGGGAAGGATCAGCCCCAGCATTTT
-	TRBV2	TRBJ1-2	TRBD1	CASIPQPGQAIYGYTF	TGTGCCAGCATCCCACAGCCTGGACAGGCAATCTATGGCTACACCTTC
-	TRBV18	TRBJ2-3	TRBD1	CASSPIRTGSPTDTQYF	TGTGCCAGCTCACCAATTAGGACAGGGAGTCCTACAGATACGCAGTATTTT
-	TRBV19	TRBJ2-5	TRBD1	CASSSTGGGGTQYF	TGTGCCAGTAGCTCCACAGGGGGCGGCGGGACCCAGTACTTC
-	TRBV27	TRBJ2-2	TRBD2	CARTLVGGGTGELFF	TGTGCCCGCACTTTGGTCGGGGGGGGGACCGGGGAGCTGTTTTTT
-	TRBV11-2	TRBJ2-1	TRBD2	CASSLARGTISYNEQFF	TGTGCCAGCAGCTTAGCACGAGGGACTATATCCTACAATGAGCAGTTCTTC
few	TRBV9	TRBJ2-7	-	CASSVAGVDEQYF	TGTGCCAGCAGCGTAGCGGGAGTAGACGAGCAGTACTTC
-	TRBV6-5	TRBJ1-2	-	CASSHREGGYTF	TGTGCCAGCAGCCACAGGGAGGGTGGCTACACCTTC
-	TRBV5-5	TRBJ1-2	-	CASSFGPYGYTF	TGTGCCAGCAGCTTTGGACCCTATGGCTACACCTTC
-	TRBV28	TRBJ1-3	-	CASSPPAGSGNTIYF	TGTGCCAGCAGTCCGCCCGCAGGGTCCGGAAACACCATATATTTT
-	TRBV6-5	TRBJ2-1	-	CASSYETSYNEQFF	TGTGCCAGCAGTTACGAGACTTCCTACAATGAGCAGTTCTTC